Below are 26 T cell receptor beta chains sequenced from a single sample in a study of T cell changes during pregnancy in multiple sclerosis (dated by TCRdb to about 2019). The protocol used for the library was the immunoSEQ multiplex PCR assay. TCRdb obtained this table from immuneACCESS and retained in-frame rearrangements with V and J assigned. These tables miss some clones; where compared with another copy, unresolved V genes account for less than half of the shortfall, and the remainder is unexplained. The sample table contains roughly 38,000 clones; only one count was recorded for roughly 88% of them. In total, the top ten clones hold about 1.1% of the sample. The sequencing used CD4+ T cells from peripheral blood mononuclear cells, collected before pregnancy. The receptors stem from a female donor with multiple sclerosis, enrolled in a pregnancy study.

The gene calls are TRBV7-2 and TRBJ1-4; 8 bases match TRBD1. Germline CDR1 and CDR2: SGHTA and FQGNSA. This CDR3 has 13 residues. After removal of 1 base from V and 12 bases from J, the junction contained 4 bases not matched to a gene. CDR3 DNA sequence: TGTGCCAGCAGCTTAGACGGACAGGGCGAACTGTTTTTT. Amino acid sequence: CASSLDGQGELFF. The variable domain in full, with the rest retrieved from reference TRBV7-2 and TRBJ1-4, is GAGVSQSPSNKVTEKGKDVELRCDPISGHTALYWYRQSLGQGLEFLIYFQGNSAPDKSGLPSDRFSAERTGGSVSTLTIQRTQQEDSAVYLCASSLDGQGELFFGSGTQLSVL.

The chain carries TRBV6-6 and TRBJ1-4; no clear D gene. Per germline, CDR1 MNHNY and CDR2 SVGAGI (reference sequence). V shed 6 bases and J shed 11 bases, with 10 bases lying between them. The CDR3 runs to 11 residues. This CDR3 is CASSFREKLFF. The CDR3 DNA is TGTGCCAGCAGCTTCCGGGAGAAACTGTTTTTT.

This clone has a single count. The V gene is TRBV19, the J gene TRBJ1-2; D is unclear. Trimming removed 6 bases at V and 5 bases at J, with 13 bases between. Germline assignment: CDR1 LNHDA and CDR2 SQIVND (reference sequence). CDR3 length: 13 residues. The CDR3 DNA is TGTGCCAGTAGCGTTACTGGAGGATATGGCTACACCTTC. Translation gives CASSVTGGYGYTF.

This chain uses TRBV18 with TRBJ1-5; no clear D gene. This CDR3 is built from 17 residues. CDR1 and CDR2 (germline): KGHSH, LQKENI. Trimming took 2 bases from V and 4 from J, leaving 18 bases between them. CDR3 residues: CASSPYYPGSGNQPQHF. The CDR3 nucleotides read TGTGCCAGCTCACCATACTATCCGGGCAGCGGGAATCAGCCCCAGCATTTT.

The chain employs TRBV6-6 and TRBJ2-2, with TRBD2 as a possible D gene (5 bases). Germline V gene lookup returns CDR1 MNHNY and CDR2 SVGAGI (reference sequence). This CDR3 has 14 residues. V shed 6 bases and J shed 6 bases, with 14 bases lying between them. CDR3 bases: TGTGCCAGCAGCCCGAGGGTCCCGGCCGGGGAGCTGTTTTTT. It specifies CASSPRVPAGELFF.

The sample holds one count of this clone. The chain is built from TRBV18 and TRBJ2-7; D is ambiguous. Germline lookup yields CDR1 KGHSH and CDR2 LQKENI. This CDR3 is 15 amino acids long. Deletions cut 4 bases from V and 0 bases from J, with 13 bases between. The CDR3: CASSQFDGSSYEQYF. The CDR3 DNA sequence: TGTGCCAGCTCACAATTTGACGGGTCCTCCTACGAGCAGTACTTC.

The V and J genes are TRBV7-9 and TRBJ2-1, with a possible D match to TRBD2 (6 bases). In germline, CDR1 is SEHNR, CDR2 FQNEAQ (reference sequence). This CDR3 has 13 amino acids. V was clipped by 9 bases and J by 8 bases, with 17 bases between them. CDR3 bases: TGTGCCAGTACAATTAGCGGCGCGGATGAGCAGTTCTTC. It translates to CASTISGADEQFF.

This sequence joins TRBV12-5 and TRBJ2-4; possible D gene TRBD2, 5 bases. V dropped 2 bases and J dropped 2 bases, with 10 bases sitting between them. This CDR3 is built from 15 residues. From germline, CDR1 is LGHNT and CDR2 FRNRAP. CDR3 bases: TGTGCTAGTGGTTTGACAGACGGGACCAAAAACATTCAGTACTTC. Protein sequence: CASGLTDGTKNIQYF.

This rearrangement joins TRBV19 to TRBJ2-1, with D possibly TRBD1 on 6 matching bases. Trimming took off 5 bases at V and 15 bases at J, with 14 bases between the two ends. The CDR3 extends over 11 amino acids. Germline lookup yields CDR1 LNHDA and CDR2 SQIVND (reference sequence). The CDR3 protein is CASSDDRLLFF. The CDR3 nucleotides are TGTGCCAGTAGTGATGACAGGTTATTGTTCTTC.

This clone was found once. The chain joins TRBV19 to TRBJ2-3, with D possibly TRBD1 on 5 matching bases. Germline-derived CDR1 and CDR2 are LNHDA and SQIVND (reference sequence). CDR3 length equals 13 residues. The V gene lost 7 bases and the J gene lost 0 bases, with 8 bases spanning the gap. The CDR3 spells CASMDTSTDTQYF. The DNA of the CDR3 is TGTGCCAGTATGGACACGAGCACAGATACGCAGTATTTT.

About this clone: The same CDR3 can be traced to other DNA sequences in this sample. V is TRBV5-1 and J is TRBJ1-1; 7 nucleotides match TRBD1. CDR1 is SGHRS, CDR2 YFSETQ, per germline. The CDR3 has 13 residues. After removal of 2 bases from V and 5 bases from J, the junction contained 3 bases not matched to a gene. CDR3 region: CASSLQGPTEAFF. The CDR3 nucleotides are TGCGCCAGCAGCTTACAGGGGCCAACTGAAGCTTTCTTT.

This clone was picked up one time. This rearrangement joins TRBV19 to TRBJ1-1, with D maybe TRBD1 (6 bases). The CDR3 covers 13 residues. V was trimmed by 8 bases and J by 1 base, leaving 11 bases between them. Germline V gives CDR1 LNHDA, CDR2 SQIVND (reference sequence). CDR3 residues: CASRTERNTEAFF. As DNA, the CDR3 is TGTGCCAGTCGGACAGAAAGGAACACTGAAGCTTTCTTT.

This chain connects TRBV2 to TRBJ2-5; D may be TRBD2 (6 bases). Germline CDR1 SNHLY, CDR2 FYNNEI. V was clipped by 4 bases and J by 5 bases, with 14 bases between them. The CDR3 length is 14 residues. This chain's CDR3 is CASSAGESRETQYF. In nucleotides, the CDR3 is TGTGCCAGCAGTGCGGGGGAGTCAAGGGAGACCCAGTACTTC.

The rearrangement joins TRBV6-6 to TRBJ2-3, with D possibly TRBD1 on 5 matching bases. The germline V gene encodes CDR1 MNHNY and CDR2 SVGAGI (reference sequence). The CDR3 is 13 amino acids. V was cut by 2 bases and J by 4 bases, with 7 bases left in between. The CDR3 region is CASSYQGSDTQYF. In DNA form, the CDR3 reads TGTGCCAGCAGTTACCAGGGATCAGATACGCAGTATTTT.

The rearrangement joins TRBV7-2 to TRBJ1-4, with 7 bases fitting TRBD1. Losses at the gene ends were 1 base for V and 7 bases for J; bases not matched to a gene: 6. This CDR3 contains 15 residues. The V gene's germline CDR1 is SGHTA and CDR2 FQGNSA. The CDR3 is CASSLGVGGFEKLFF. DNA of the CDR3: TGTGCCAGCAGCTTAGGGGTAGGGGGCTTTGAAAAACTGTTTTTT. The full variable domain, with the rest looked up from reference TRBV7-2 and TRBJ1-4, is GAGVSQSPSNKVTEKGKDVELRCDPISGHTALYWYRQSLGQGLEFLIYFQGNSAPDKSGLPSDRFSAERTGGSVSTLTIQRTQQEDSAVYLCASSLGVGGFEKLFFGSGTQLSVL.

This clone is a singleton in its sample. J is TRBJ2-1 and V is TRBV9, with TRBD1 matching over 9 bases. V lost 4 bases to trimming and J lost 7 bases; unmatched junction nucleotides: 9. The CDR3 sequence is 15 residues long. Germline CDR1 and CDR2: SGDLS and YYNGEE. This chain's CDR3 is CASSKTGTGINEQFF. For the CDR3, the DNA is TGTGCCAGCAGCAAAACCGGGACAGGGATAAATGAGCAGTTCTTC.

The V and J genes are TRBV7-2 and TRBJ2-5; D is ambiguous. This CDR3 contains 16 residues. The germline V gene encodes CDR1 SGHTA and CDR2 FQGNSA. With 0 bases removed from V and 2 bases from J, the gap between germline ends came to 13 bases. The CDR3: CASSLALWVAQETQYF. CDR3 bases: TGTGCCAGCAGCTTAGCCCTTTGGGTAGCACAAGAGACCCAGTACTTC.

The CDR3 coding sequence is TGTGCCAGCAGCTTATTGGGGGCTGGGAACACTGAAGCTTTCTTT. It yields the protein CASSLLGAGNTEAFF. This chain connects TRBV7-2 to TRBJ1-1, with a weak D call TRBD1 (6 bases). The CDR3 loop spans 15 amino acids. In germline, CDR1 is SGHTA, CDR2 FQGNSA. Deletions cut 2 bases from V and 1 base from J, with 11 bases between.

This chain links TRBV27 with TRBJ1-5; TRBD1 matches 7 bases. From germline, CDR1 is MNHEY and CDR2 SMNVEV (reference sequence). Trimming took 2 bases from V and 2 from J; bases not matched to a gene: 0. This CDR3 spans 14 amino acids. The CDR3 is CASSLDRGNQPQHF. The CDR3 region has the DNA TGTGCCAGCAGTTTAGACAGGGGCAATCAGCCCCAGCATTTT.

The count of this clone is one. Here the CDR3 reads CASRYSTGELFF. The CDR3 coding sequence is TGTGCCAGCAGATATAGCACCGGGGAGCTGTTTTTT. The chain combines TRBV5-5 with TRBJ2-2; D is unclear. V lost 5 bases, J lost 4 bases, and 6 bases lay in between. CDR1 SGHKS and CDR2 YYEKEE come from the germline V gene (reference sequence). CDR3 length: 12 residues. Full variable domain (remainder filled in from reference TRBV5-5 and TRBJ2-2): DAGVTQSPTHLIKTRGQQVTLRCSPISGHKSVSWYQQVLGQGPQFIFQYYEKEERGRGNFPDRFSARQFPNYSSELNVNALLLGDSALYLCASRYSTGELFFGEGSRLTVL.

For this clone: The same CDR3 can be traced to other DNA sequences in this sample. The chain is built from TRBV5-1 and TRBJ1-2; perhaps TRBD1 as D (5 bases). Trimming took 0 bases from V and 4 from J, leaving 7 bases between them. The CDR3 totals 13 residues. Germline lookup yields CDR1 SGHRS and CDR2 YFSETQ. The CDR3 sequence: CASSLEGVYGYTF. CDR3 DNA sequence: TGCGCCAGCAGCTTGGAAGGGGTCTATGGCTACACCTTC.

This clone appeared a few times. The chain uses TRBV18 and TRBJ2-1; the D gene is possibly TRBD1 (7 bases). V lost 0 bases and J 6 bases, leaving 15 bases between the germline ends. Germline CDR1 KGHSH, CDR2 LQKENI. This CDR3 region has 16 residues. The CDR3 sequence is CASSPPRQGGLNEQFF. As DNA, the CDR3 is TGTGCCAGCTCACCACCCCGCCAGGGGGGACTCAATGAGCAGTTCTTC. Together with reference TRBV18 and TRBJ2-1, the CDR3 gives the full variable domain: NAGVMQNPRHLVRRRGQEARLRCSPMKGHSHVYWYRQLPEEGLKFMVYLQKENIIDESGMPKERFSAEFPKEGPSILRIQQVVRGDSAAYFCASSPPRQGGLNEQFFGPGTRLTVL.

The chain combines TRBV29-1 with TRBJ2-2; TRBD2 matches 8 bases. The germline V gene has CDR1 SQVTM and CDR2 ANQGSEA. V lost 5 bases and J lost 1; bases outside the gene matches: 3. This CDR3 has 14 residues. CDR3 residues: CSVRGLVNTGELFF. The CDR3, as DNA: TGCAGCGTTAGGGGACTAGTGAACACCGGGGAGCTGTTTTTT.

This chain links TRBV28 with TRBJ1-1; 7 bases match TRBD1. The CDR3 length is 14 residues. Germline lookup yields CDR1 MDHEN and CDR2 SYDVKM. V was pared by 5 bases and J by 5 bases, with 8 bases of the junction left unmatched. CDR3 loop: CASSPPTGETEAFF. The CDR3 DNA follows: TGTGCCAGCAGTCCACCAACAGGGGAAACTGAAGCTTTCTTT.

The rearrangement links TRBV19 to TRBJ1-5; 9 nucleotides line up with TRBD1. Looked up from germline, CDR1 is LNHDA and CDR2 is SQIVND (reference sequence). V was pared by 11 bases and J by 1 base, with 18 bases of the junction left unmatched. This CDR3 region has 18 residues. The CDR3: CACDPGTGIIGSNQPQHF. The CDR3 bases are TGTGCCTGTGACCCCGGGACAGGGATCATAGGGAGCAATCAGCCCCAGCATTTT.

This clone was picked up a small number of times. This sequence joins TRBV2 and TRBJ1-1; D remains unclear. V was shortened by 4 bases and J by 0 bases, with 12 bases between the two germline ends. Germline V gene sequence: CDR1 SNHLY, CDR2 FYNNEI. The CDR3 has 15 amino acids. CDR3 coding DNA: TGTGCCAGCAGTGGACGGCTGGGCATGAACACTGAAGCTTTCTTT. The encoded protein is CASSGRLGMNTEAFF.